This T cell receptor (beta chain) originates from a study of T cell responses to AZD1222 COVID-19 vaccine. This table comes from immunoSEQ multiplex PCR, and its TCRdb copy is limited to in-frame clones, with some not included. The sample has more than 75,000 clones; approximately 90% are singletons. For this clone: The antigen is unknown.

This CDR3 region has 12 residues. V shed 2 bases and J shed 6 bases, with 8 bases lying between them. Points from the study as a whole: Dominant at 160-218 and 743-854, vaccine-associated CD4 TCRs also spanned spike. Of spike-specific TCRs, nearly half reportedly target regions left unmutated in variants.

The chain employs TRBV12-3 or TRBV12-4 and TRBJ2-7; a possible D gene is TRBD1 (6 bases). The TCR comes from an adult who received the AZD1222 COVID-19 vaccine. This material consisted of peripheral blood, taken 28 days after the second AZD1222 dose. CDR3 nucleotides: TGTGCCAGCAGTTTATCCAGGGGCGAGCAGTACTTC. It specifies CASSLSRGEQYF.